The next 4 T cell receptor beta chains were all read from a single sample in a study of control samples from healthy donors and cancer patients. Some clones are missing from TCRdb's copy, which holds only in-frame ones; the method was immunoSEQ multiplex PCR. Here the sample spans some 150,000 clones, nearly 95% being singletons. Sequencing was done on a sample of blood. The receptors stem from a man aged 50 to 59 in good health.

The V call is TRBV7-2, the J call TRBJ2-5; 9 bases align to TRBD2. Germline trimming cut 3 bases from V and 4 bases from J; bases unmatched to any gene: 3. Germline assignment: CDR1 SGHTA and CDR2 FQGNSA. The CDR3 extends over 14 amino acids. This CDR3 is CASSFLLAGETQYF. In DNA, the CDR3 is TGTGCCAGCAGCTTCTTACTAGCGGGAGAGACCCAGTACTTC.

The chain has TRBV24-1 and TRBJ2-1; TRBD1 aligns across 7 bases. The ends lost 7 bases at V and 7 bases at J; junction bases unmatched: 9. Germline V gives CDR1 KGHDR, CDR2 SFDVKD. The CDR3 sequence is 14 residues long. This chain's CDR3 is CATSPGQVPNEQFF. CDR3 sequence (DNA): TGTGCCACCAGCCCCGGACAGGTCCCAAATGAGCAGTTCTTC.

The DNA of the CDR3 is TGTGCCAGCAGCCGTGGACTAGCGGGAGGAGAGACCCAGTACTTC. This codes for CASSRGLAGGETQYF. The chain uses TRBV5-6 and TRBJ2-5; TRBD2 matches 14 bases. Germline lookup yields CDR1 SGHDT and CDR2 YYEEEE. The CDR3 covers 15 residues. V was clipped by 4 bases and J by 4 bases; unmatched bases: 3.

This clone appeared once. This chain's CDR3 is CASSPSGRSKADTQYF. In DNA, the CDR3 is TGTGCCAGCAGTCCTAGCGGGAGGTCAAAGGCAGATACGCAGTATTTT. The V call is TRBV2, the J call TRBJ2-3; TRBD2 matches at 11 bases. The CDR3 covers 16 residues. Germline-derived CDR1 and CDR2 are SNHLY and FYNNEI. The V gene end was trimmed by 5 bases and the J gene end by 4 bases; junction bases not matched to a gene: 8.